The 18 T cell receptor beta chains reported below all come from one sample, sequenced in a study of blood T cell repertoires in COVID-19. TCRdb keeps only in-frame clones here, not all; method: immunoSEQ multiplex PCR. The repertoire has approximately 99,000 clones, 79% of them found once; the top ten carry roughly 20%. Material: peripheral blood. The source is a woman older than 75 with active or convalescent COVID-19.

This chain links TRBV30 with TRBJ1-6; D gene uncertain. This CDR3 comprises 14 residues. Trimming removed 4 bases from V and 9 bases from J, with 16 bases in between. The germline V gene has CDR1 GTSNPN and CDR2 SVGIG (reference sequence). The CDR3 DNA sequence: TGTGCCTGGACAGTTAGTGAGGCTATTTCACCCCTCCACTTT. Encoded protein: CAWTVSEAISPLHF. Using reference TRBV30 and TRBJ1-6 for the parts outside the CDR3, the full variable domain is SQTIHQWPATLVQPVGSPLSLECTVEGTSNPNLYWYRQAAGRGLQLLFYSVGIGQISSEVPQNLSASRPQDRQFILSSKKLLLSDSGFYLCAWTVSEAISPLHFGNGTRLTVT.

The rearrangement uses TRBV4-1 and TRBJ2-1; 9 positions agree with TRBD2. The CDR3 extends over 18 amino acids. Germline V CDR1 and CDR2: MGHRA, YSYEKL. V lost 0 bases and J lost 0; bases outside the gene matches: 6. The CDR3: CASSQDGNSGSSYNEQFF. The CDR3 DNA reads TGCGCCAGCAGCCAAGATGGAAATAGCGGGAGCTCCTACAATGAGCAGTTCTTC.

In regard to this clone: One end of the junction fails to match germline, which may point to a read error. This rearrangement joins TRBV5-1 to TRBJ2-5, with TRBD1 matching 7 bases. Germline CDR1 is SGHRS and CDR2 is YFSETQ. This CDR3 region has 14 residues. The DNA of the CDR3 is TGTGCCAGCAGCTTGAGGGGGCCTCAAGAGACCCAGTACTTC. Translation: CASSLRGPQETQYF.

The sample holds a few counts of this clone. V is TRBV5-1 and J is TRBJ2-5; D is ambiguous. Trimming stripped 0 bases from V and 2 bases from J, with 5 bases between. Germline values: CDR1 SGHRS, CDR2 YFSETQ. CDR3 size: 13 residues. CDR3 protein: CASSLAQQETQYF. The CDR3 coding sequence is TGCGCCAGCAGCTTGGCGCAGCAAGAGACCCAGTACTTC.

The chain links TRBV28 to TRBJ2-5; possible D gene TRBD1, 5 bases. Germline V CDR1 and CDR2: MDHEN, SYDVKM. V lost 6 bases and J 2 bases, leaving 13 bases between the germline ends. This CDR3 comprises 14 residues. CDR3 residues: CASSLQALQETQYF. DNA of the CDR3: TGTGCCAGCAGCCTACAGGCGCTTCAAGAGACCCAGTACTTC.

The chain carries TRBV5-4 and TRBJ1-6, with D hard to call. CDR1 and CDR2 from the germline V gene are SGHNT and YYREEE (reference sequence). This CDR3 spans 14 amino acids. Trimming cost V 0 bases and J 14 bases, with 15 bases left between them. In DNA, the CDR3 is TGTGCCAGCAGCTTGGGGACTCCCTCAGGAACCCTCCACTTT. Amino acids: CASSLGTPSGTLHF.

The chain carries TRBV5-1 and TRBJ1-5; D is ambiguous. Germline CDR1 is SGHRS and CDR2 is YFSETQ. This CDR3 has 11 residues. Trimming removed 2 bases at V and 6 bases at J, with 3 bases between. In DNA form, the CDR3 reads TGCGCCAGCAGCTTTAGTCAGCCCCAGCATTTT. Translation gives CASSFSQPQHF.

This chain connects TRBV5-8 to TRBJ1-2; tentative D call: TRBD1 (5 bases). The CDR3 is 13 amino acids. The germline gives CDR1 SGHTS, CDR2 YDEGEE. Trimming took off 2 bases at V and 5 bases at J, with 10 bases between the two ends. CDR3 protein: CASSFTGSYGYTF. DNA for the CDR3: TGTGCCAGCAGCTTTACAGGCTCTTATGGCTACACCTTC.

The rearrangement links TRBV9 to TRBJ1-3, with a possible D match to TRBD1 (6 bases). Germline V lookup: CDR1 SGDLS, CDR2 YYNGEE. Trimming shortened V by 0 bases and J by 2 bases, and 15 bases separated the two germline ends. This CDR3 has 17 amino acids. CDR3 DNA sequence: TGTGCCAGCAGCGTAGAAGTCAGGGGAGAAGCTGGAAACACCATATATTTT. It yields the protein CASSVEVRGEAGNTIYF.

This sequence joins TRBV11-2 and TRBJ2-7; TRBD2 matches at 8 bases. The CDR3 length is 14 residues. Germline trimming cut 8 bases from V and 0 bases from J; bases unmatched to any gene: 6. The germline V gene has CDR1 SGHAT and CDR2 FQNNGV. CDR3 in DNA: TGTGCCAGCCAGACTAGCGTACGCTCCTACGAGCAGTACTTC. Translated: CASQTSVRSYEQYF.

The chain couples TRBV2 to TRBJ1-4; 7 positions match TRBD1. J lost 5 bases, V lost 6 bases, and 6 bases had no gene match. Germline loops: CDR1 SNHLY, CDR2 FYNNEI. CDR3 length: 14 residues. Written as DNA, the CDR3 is TGTGCCAGCAGCCGGGACAGCTTGAATGAAAAACTGTTTTTT. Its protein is CASSRDSLNEKLFF.

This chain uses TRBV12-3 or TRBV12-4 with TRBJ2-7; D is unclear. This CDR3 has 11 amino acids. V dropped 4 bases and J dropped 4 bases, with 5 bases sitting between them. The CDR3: CASSSQYEQYF. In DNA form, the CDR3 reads TGTGCCAGCAGTTCCCAGTACGAGCAGTACTTC.

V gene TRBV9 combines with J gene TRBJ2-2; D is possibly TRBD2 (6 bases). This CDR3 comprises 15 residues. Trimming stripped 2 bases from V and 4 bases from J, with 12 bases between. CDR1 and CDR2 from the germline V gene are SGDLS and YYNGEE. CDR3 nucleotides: TGTGCCAGCAGCGTCGGGACTTATCCCACCGGGGAGCTGTTTTTT. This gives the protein CASSVGTYPTGELFF.

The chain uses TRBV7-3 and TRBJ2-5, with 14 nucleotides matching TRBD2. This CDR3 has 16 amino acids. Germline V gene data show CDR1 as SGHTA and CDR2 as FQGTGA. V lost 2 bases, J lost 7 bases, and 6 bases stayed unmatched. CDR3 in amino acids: CASSLAQGLAGATQYF. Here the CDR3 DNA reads TGTGCCAGCAGCTTAGCCCAGGGACTAGCGGGAGCGACCCAGTACTTC.

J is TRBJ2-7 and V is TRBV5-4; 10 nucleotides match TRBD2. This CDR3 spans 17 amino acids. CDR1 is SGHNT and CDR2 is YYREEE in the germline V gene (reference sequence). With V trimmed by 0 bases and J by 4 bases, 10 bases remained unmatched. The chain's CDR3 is CASSLGNLAGAPYEQYF. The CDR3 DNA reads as TGTGCCAGCAGCTTGGGAAATCTAGCGGGAGCGCCTTACGAGCAGTACTTC. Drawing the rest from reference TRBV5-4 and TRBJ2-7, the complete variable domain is ETGVTQSPTHLIKTRGQQVTLRCSSQSGHNTVSWYQQALGQGPQFIFQYYREEENGRGNFPPRFSGLQFPNYSSELNVNALELDDSALYLCASSLGNLAGAPYEQYFGPGTRLTVT.

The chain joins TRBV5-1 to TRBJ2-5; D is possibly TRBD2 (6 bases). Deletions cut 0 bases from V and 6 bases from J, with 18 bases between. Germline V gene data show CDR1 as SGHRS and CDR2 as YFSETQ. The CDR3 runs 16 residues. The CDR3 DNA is TGCGCCAGCAGCTTGGGAGGAGCGGGCAGAATGAAGACCCAGTACTTC. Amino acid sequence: CASSLGGAGRMKTQYF.

In DNA, the CDR3 is TGTGCCAGCTCGGACACAACAGGGGGTATGACTGAAGCTTTCTTT. Its protein is CASSDTTGGMTEAFF. V is TRBV18 and J is TRBJ1-1; 8 bases agree with TRBD1. The junction had 11 bases not matched to a gene; V was cut back by 6 bases and J by 5 bases. Germline CDR1 and CDR2: KGHSH and LQKENI. This CDR3 is 15 amino acids long.

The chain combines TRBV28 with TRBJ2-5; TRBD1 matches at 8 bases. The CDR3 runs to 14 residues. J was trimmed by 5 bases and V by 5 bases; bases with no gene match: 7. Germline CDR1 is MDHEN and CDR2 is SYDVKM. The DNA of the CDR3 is TGTGCCAGCAGTAAGACAGGGGCGGAGGAGACCCAGTACTTC. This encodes CASSKTGAEETQYF.